This TCR beta chain was sequenced in a study of blood T cell repertoires in COVID-19. Study in general: In each case, the material was cDNA or gDNA derived from T cells, B-cell-depleted T cells, or PBMCs.

In the original analysis: Estimation of nucleated cell counts was performed using reference gene primer amplification. Assay used: immunoSEQ multiplex PCR; TCRdb lists only in-frame clones, some missing. D and trimming come from the DNA, and the V and J calls and clone size come from that table. The repertoire holds 310,000 or so clones, 89% seen once, with about 6.8% in the top ten. Trimming took off 5 bases at V and 4 bases at J, with 19 bases between the two ends. Germline V lookup: CDR1 MNHEY, CDR2 SMNVEV (reference sequence). CDR3 length: 16 amino acids. Material for sequencing was peripheral blood. This clonotype originated in a man between 18 and 29 years old who had recovered from COVID-19. V gene TRBV27 combines with J gene TRBJ2-3; D perhaps matches TRBD2 (6 bases). The DNA for the CDR3 is TGTGCCAGCAGTCGGGGGTGGGGATTGAGCGCAGATACGCAGTATTTT. This sequence encodes CASSRGWGLSADTQYF.